This T cell receptor beta chain is drawn from a study of shared clonotypes between healthy human individuals. V was cut by 4 bases and J by 1 base, with 12 bases left in between. The CDR3 totals 15 residues. Per the germline V gene, CDR1 is MGHRA and CDR2 is YSYEKL. Naive CD8 cells comprised CD45RO-negative, CCR7-positively selected cells, excluding terminally differentiated effector memory CD45RA+ cells. All of the donors resided in Nashville, Tennessee, and each was a Caucasian adult. Genomic DNA belonging to each subset was distributed in equal measure over several immunoSEQ plates. This table comes from immunoSEQ multiplex PCR, and its TCRdb copy is limited to in-frame clones, with some not included. The table shows about 2.2 million clones, with around 93% occurring only once. Study-level results: The study generally estimated greater richness for naive than memory subsets.

Regarding this clone: The antigen is unknown.

This clonotype was sampled from a man aged 18 to 30 in good health. Some clones in this sample may be carry-over from other donors' samples. Sequencing input: naive CD8+ T cells from PBMCs. The chain employs TRBV4-1 and TRBJ2-3; D may be TRBD1 (6 bases). The CDR3 is CASSRGTRGTDTQYF. The CDR3 nucleotides are TGCGCCAGCAGCCGGGGGACACGGGGCACAGATACGCAGTATTTT.